This T cell receptor (beta chain) was found in a study of T cell changes during pregnancy in multiple sclerosis. Sequencing was performed with immunoSEQ multiplex PCR; in TCRdb, only in-frame clones are kept and a portion is missing. The sample contains 35,000 to 50,000 clones, roughly 92% of which appear only once. The CDR3 totals 16 residues. CDR1 is SGHDT and CDR2 is YYEEEE in the germline V gene. Trimming shortened V by 4 bases and J by 2 bases, and 18 bases separated the two germline ends. The J gene is TRBJ2-5, the V gene TRBV5-6; D possibly corresponds to TRBD2 (6 bases). Material: CD4+ T cells from peripheral blood mononuclear cells, obtained in the first trimester of pregnancy. The TCR sequence derives from a female donor with multiple sclerosis, enrolled in a pregnancy study. For the CDR3, the DNA is TGTGCCAGCAGCCTAATGGTTGGACTAAGACAAGAGACCCAGTACTTC. This translates into CASSLMVGLRQETQYF. Using reference TRBV5-6 and TRBJ2-5 for the parts outside the CDR3, the full variable domain is DAGVTQSPTHLIKTRGQQVTLRCSPKSGHDTVSWYQQALGQGPQFIFQYYEEEERQRGNFPDRFSGHQFPNYSSELNVNALLLGDSALYLCASSLMVGLRQETQYFGPGTRLLVL.